A single sample is the source of the 10 T cell receptor beta chains below, sequenced in a study of blood T cell repertoires in COVID-19. This table comes from immunoSEQ multiplex PCR, and its TCRdb copy is limited to in-frame clones, with some not included. The sample yields under 250,000 clones, roughly four fifths seen once. Sequenced: peripheral blood. Source of these receptors: a woman aged 25 to 39 who had recovered from COVID-19.

The chain carries TRBV14 and TRBJ1-2; D unresolved. The CDR3 extends over 13 amino acids. Trimming cost V 8 bases and J 4 bases, with 14 bases left between them. CDR1 is SGHDN and CDR2 is FVKESK in the germline V gene. CDR3 sequence: CASSKELLYGYTF. In nucleotides, the CDR3 is TGTGCCAGCTCTAAAGAACTGCTCTATGGCTACACCTTC.

The rearrangement uses TRBV5-1 and TRBJ1-4, with a weak D call TRBD1 (6 bases). This CDR3 has 14 residues. Germline loops: CDR1 SGHRS, CDR2 YFSETQ. V lost 2 bases and J 3 bases, leaving 8 bases between the germline ends. CDR3 DNA sequence: TGCGCCAGCAGCTTAAGGGGGTCTAATGAAAAACTGTTTTTT. Translated, it gives CASSLRGSNEKLFF.

The chain employs TRBV30 and TRBJ1-2; 7 bases are a match to TRBD1. This CDR3 spans 12 amino acids. Germline V gene data show CDR1 as GTSNPN and CDR2 as SVGIG (reference sequence). Losses at the gene ends were 0 bases for V and 8 bases for J; bases not matched to a gene: 3. The CDR3 sequence: CAWSVQGIGYTF. For the CDR3, the DNA is TGTGCCTGGAGTGTACAGGGGATAGGCTACACCTTC. Full variable domain (rest looked up from reference TRBV30 and TRBJ1-2): SQTIHQWPATLVQPVGSPLSLECTVEGTSNPNLYWYRQAAGRGLQLLFYSVGIGQISSEVPQNLSASRPQDRQFILSSKKLLLSDSGFYLCAWSVQGIGYTFGSGTRLTVV.

The V and J genes are TRBV24-1 and TRBJ2-5; 9 bases are shared with TRBD2. The CDR3 has 19 amino acids. V lost 9 bases to trimming and J lost 5 bases; unmatched junction nucleotides: 24. Germline V lookup: CDR1 KGHDR, CDR2 SFDVKD. The CDR3 coding sequence is TGTGCCACCCAGGCGGGGACCGCTGGCGGGAGGGGAAACAGGGAGACCCAGTACTTC. This sequence encodes CATQAGTAGGRGNRETQYF.

V and J are TRBV19 and TRBJ1-3; a weak D match, TRBD1 (5 bases). Germline assignment: CDR1 LNHDA and CDR2 SQIVND (reference sequence). Trimming removed 6 bases from V and 2 bases from J, with 11 bases in between. The CDR3 length is 14 residues. The DNA of the CDR3 is TGTGCCAGTAGCCCCCTCAGGGCTGGAAACACCATATATTTT. Protein: CASSPLRAGNTIYF.

The rearrangement links TRBV7-3 to TRBJ2-1, with 9 bases matching TRBD2. This CDR3 has 15 residues. Germline CDR1 reads SGHTA; CDR2 reads FQGTGA. J lost 7 bases, V lost 5 bases, and 9 bases had no gene match. CDR3: CASSESGRWANEQFF. CDR3 coding DNA: TGTGCCAGCAGCGAAAGCGGGAGGTGGGCAAATGAGCAGTTCTTC.

The chain has TRBV15 and TRBJ1-5; 7 bases are shared with TRBD1. The CDR3 has 14 residues. V lost 3 bases to trimming and J lost 8 bases; unmatched junction nucleotides: 7. CDR1 is LNHNV and CDR2 is YYDKDF in the germline V gene (reference sequence). The CDR3 is CATSSYRGLEPQHF. CDR3 in DNA: TGTGCCACCAGCAGTTACAGGGGTCTGGAGCCCCAGCATTTT.

The chain joins TRBV29-1 to TRBJ2-7, with 10 nucleotides matching TRBD2. This CDR3 contains 14 residues. The germline gives CDR1 SQVTM, CDR2 ANQGSEA. V was pared by 6 bases and J by 5 bases, with 10 bases of the junction left unmatched. As DNA, the CDR3 is TGCAGCGTGGCCGAGCGGGAGGGCCGCCACGAGCAGTACTTC. Translating gives CSVAEREGRHEQYF.

The chain uses TRBV5-1 and TRBJ1-1; D perhaps matches TRBD1 (5 bases). Germline V lookup: CDR1 SGHRS, CDR2 YFSETQ. The CDR3 is 14 amino acids. The germline V and J ends were trimmed by 4 bases and 5 bases, with 15 bases remaining between them. CDR3: CASSQAGIGTEAFF. In nucleotides, the CDR3 is TGCGCCAGCAGCCAAGCAGGGATTGGGACTGAAGCTTTCTTT. Combining the CDR3 with reference TRBV5-1 and TRBJ1-1 gives the whole variable domain KAGVTQTPRYLIKTRGQQVTLSCSPISGHRSVSWYQQTPGQGLQFLFEYFSETQRNKGNFPGRFSGRQFSNSRSEMNVSTLELGDSALYLCASSQAGIGTEAFFGQGTRLTVV.

This chain connects TRBV7-2 to TRBJ2-1, with 10 bases identical to TRBD1. J lost 9 bases, V lost 4 bases, and 3 bases had no gene match. The CDR3 loop spans 13 amino acids. From germline, CDR1 is SGHTA and CDR2 FQGNSA. The CDR3: CASSSDRGGEQFF. In DNA form, the CDR3 reads TGTGCCAGCAGCTCGGACAGGGGGGGTGAGCAGTTCTTC.